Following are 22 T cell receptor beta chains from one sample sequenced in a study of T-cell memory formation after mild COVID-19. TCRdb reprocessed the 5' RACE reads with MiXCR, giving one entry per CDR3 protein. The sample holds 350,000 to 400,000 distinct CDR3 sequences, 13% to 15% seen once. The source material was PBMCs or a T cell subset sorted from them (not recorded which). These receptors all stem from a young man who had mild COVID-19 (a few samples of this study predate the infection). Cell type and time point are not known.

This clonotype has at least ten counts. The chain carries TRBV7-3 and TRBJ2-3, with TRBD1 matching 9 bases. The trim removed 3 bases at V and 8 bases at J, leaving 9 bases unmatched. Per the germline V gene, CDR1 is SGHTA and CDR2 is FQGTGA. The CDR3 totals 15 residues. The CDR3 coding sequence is TGTGCCAGCAGCTTCACAGGGGGCCCGGAAGCTACGCAGTATTTT. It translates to CASSFTGGPEATQYF.

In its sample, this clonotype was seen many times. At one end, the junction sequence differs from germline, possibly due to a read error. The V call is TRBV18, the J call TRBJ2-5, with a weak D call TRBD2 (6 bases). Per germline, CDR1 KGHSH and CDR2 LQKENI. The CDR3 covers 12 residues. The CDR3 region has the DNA TGCGCCAGCAGCCCGGGGGTGGAGACCCAGTACTTC. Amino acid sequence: CASSPGVETQYF. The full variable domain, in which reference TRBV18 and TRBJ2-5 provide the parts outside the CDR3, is NAGVMQNPRHLVRRRGQEARLRCSPMKGHSHVYWYRQLPEEGLKFMVYLQKENIIDESGMPKERFSAEFPKEGPSILRIQQVVRGDSAAYFCASSPGVETQYFGPGTRLLVL.

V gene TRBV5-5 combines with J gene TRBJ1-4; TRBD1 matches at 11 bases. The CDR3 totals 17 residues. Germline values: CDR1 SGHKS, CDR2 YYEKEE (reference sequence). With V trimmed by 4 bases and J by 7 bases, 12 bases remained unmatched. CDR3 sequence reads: CASSPLQGQGAGEKLFF. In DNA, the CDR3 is TGTGCCAGCAGCCCACTACAAGGACAGGGGGCAGGTGAAAAACTGTTTTTT.

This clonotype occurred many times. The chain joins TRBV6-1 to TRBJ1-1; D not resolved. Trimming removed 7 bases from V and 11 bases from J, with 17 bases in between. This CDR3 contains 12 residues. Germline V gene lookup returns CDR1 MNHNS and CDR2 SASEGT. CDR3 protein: CASTSVERWAFF. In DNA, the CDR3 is TGTGCCAGCACCTCGGTCGAGAGGTGGGCTTTCTTT.

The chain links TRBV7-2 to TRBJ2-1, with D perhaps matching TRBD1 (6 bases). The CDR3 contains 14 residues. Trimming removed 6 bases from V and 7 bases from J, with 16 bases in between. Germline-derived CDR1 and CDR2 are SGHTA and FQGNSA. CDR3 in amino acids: CASSLSGVGNEQFF. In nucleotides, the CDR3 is TGTGCCAGCAGTCTCTCAGGGGTTGGGAATGAGCAGTTCTTC.

CDR3 protein: CATGLAGHNEQFF. Here the CDR3 DNA reads TGCGCCACAGGACTAGCGGGGCATAATGAGCAGTTCTTC. V is TRBV5-1 and J is TRBJ2-1; 12 nucleotides agree with TRBD2. After removal of 9 bases from V and 7 bases from J, the junction contained 5 bases not matched to a gene. Per the germline V gene, CDR1 is SGHRS and CDR2 is YFSETQ. This CDR3 contains 13 residues. Complete variable domain (other parts from reference TRBV5-1 and TRBJ2-1): KAGVTQTPRYLIKTRGQQVTLSCSPISGHRSVSWYQQTPGQGLQFLFEYFSETQRNKGNFPGRFSGRQFSNSRSEMNVSTLELGDSALYLCATGLAGHNEQFFGPGTRLTVL.

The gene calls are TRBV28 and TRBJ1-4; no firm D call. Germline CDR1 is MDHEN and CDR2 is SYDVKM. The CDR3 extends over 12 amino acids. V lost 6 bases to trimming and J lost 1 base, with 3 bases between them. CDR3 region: CASRETNEKLFF. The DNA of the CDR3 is TGTGCCAGCAGGGAAACTAATGAAAAACTGTTTTTT.

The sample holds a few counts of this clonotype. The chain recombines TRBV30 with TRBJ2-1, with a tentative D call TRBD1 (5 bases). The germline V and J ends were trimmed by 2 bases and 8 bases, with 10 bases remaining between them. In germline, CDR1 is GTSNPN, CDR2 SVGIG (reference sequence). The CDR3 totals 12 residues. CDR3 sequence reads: CAWSRQIDEQFF. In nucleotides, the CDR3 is TGTGCCTGGAGTCGACAGATCGATGAGCAGTTCTTC.

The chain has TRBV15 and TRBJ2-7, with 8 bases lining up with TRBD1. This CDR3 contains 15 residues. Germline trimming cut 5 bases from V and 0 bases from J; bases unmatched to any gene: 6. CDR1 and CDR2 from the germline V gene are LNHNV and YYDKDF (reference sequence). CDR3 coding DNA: TGTGCCACCAGCGGAAACAGGGGGAGCTCCTACGAGCAGTACTTC. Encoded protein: CATSGNRGSSYEQYF.

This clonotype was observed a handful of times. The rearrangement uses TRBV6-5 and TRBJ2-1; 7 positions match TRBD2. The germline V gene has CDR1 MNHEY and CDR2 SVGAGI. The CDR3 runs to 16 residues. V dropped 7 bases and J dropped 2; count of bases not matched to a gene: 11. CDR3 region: CASTLGGGWPYNEQFF. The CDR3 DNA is TGTGCCAGCACCCTTGGCGGGGGTTGGCCCTACAATGAGCAGTTCTTC.

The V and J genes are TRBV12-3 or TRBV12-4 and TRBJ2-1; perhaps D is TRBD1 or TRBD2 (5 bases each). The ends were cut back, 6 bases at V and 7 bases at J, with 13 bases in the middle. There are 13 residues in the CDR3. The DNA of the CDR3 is TGTGCCAGCAGGCCCCCGGGGCGTAATGAGCAGTTCTTC. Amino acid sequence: CASRPPGRNEQFF.

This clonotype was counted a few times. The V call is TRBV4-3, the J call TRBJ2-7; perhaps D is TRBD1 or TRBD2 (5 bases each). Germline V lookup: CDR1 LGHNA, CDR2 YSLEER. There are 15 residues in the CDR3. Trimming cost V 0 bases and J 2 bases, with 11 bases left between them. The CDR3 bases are TGCGCCAGCAGCCAAGATCGTGGGGACGCCTACGAGCAGTACTTC. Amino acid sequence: CASSQDRGDAYEQYF.

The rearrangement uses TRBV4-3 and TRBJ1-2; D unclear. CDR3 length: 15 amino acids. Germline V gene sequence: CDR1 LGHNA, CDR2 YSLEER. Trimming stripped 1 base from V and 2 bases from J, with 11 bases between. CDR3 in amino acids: CASSQGVGGNYGYTF. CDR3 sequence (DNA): TGCGCCAGCAGCCAAGGGGTCGGCGGGAACTATGGCTACACCTTC.

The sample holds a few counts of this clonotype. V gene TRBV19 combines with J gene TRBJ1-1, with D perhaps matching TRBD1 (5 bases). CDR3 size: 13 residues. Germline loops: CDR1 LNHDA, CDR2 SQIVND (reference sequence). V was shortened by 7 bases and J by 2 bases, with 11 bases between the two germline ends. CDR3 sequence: CASTDTINTEAFF. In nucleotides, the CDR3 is TGTGCCAGTACGGACACCATTAACACTGAAGCTTTCTTT.

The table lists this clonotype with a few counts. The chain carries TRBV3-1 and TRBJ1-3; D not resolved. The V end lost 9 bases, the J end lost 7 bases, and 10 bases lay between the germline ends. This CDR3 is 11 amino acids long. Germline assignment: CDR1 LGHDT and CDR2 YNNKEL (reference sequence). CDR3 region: CARDGSNTIYF. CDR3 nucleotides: TGTGCCAGAGACGGTAGTAACACCATATATTTT.

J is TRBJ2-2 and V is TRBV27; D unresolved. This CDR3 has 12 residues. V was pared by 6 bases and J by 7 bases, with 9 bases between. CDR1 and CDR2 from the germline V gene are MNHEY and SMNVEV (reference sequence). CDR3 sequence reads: CASSLWGGELFF. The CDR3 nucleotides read TGTGCCAGCAGCCTCTGGGGCGGGGAGCTGTTTTTT.

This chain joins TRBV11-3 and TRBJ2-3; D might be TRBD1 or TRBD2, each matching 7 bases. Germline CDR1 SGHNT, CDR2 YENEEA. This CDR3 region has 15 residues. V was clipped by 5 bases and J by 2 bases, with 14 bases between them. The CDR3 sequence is CASSPGGTTTDTQYF. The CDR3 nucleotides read TGTGCCAGCAGCCCAGGGGGGACTACCACAGATACGCAGTATTTT.

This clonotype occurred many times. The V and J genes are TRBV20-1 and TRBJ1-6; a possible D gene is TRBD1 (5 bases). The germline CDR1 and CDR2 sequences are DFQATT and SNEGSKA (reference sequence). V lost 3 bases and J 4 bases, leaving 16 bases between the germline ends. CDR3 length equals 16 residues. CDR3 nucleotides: TGCAGTGCTAGCATGGGGCCCACTGTTTATAATTCACCCCTCCACTTT. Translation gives CSASMGPTVYNSPLHF.

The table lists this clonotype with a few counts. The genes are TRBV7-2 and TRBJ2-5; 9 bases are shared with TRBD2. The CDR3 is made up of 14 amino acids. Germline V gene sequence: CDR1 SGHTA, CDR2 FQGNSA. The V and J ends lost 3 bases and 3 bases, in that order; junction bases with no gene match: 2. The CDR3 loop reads CASSFQRGEETQYF. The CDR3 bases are TGTGCCAGCAGCTTTCAGCGGGGGGAAGAGACCCAGTACTTC.

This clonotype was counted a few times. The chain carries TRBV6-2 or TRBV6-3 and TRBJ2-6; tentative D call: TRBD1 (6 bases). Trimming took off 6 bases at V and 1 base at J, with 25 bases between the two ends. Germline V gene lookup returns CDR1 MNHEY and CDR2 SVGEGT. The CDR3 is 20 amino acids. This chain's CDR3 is CASSLFRLDSRDSGANVLTF. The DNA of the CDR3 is TGTGCCAGCAGCCTGTTCCGATTGGACAGTCGCGATTCTGGGGCCAACGTCCTGACTTTC.

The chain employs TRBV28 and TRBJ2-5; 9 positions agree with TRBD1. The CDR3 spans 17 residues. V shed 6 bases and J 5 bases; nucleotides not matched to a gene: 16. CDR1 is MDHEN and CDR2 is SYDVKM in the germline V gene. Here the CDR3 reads CASSSPLGGQGGETQYF. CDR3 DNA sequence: TGTGCCAGCAGCTCCCCCCTGGGGGGACAGGGTGGGGAGACCCAGTACTTC.

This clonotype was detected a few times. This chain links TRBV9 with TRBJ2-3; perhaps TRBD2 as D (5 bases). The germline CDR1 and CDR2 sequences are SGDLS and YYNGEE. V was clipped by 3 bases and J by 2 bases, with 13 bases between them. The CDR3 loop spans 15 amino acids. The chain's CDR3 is CASSAPSYVTDTQYF. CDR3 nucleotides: TGTGCCAGCAGCGCCCCTAGCTATGTCACAGATACGCAGTATTTT. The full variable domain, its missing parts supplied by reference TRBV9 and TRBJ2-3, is DSGVTQTPKHLITATGQRVTLRCSPRSGDLSVYWYQQSLDQGLQFLIQYYNGEERAKGNILERFSAQQFPDLHSELNLSSLELGDSALYFCASSAPSYVTDTQYFGPGTRLTVL.